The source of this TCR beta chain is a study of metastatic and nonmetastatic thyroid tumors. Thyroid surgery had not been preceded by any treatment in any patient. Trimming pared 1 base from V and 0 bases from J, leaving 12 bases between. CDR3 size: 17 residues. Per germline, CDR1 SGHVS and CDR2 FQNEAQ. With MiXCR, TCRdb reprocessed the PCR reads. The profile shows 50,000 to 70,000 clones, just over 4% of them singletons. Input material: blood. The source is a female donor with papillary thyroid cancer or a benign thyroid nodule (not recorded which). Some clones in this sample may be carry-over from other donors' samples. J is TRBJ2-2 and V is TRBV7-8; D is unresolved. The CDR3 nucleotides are TGTGCCAGCAGCTTAGACACTGGGTGGTCGAACACCGGGGAGCTGTTTTTT. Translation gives CASSLDTGWSNTGELFF.